Listed below are T cell receptor beta chains from one sample, sequenced in a study of cytomegalovirus exposure and HLA in healthy donors. Measured with immunoSEQ multiplex PCR; TCRdb has only the in-frame clones, and not every one. The data hold about 150,000 clones, with 70% to 90% observed a single time. Sequenced material: PBMCs. Every receptor here comes from a woman aged 18-29 years in good health and CMV-seronegative. CDR3s include the opening cysteine and the closing phenylalanine or tryptophan. Fields, in order: V gene, J gene, D gene, CDR3 protein. The D gene is left open where the match is weak.

TRBV29-1	TRBJ1-1	.	CSVAVDMNTEAFF
TRBV4-3	TRBJ2-5	.	CASSHGIQETQYF
TRBV6-5	TRBJ2-7	TRBD1	CASSSAPGGREQYF
TRBV5-5	TRBJ1-1	.	CASSLVAGLGTEAFF
TRBV7-2	TRBJ2-5	.	CASSPGGLSWETQYF
TRBV9	TRBJ2-7	TRBD2	CASSARLAGEQYF
TRBV5-1	TRBJ2-3	.	CASSLSAGTSTDTQYF
TRBV19	TRBJ2-1	.	CASSIRRGASYNEQFF
TRBV10-3	TRBJ2-3	.	CAISVAGATSLTDTQYF
TRBV7-8	TRBJ1-5	.	CASSLILQPQHF
TRBV11-2	TRBJ2-7	TRBD1	CASRPPGQGLYEQYF
TRBV5-1	TRBJ2-1	.	CASSLVEGHNEQFF
TRBV10-3	TRBJ2-2	TRBD1	CAIRPGQGIGELFF
TRBV7-9	TRBJ2-1	TRBD2	CASSTRRASGHSYNEQFF
TRBV28	TRBJ1-5	TRBD1	CASSLPGQGMEPQHF
TRBV2	TRBJ2-1	TRBD1	CASNPGQGNEQFF
TRBV27	TRBJ2-1	TRBD2	CASRGLAGVLVNEQFF
TRBV19	TRBJ2-1	TRBD2	CASSPGTSGLEQFF
TRBV4-2	TRBJ2-1	TRBD2	CASSQEWAGGIYNEQFF
TRBV5-4	TRBJ2-3	.	CASSLPPGDTDTQYF
TRBV5-3	TRBJ2-2	.	CARSLARGDTGELFF
TRBV18	TRBJ1-2	TRBD1	CASSPAPRTGVGYTF
TRBV10-3	TRBJ2-1	TRBD1	CASGQGLYNEQFF
TRBV7-9	TRBJ2-7	.	CSSSLDSPEQYF
TRBV9	TRBJ2-3	TRBD2	CASSTPGLAPDTQYF
TRBV11-3	TRBJ2-2	TRBD1	CARKHLGQGVTGELFF
TRBV7-2	TRBJ2-7	TRBD2	CASSSARGLVYEQYF
TRBV19	TRBJ1-2	.	CASTLAQGYGYTF
TRBV5-1	TRBJ2-5	.	CASSSLPSQRETQYF
TRBV7-2	TRBJ2-1	TRBD2	CASSRRGGLAYNEQFF
TRBV28	TRBJ1-5	.	CASSLTDFSNQPQHF
TRBV11-1	TRBJ1-2	.	CASSPMSRGYGYTF
TRBV12-5	TRBJ2-7	.	CASGLVLGGGGFEQYF
TRBV7-9	TRBJ2-5	TRBD1	CASSLDRPGTQYF
TRBV30	TRBJ2-7	.	CACQGTRGREQYF
TRBV9	TRBJ2-3	TRBD2	CASMAGGTPGTDTQYF
TRBV7-2	TRBJ2-3	.	CASSLDGSRGPLDF
TRBV15	TRBJ2-7	TRBD2	CATSRGASGRPTYEQYF
TRBV28	TRBJ2-7	TRBD1	CASSLSPGTGENYEQYF
TRBV2	TRBJ1-5	TRBD1	CATAVGGGGQPQHF
TRBV19	TRBJ1-3	.	CASSIRFPRPGNTIYF
TRBV4-1	TRBJ2-1	.	CASSQRGADEQFF
TRBV28	TRBJ2-5	.	CASRPPGRGETQYF
TRBV19	TRBJ2-1	TRBD2	CASSPGLVTEQFF
TRBV10-3	TRBJ1-5	TRBD1	CAISADRGGQPQHF
TRBV5-4	TRBJ2-2	TRBD2	CASSWTSGYTGELFF
TRBV30	TRBJ2-7	.	CAWSVGRGTYEQYF
TRBV19	TRBJ1-4	.	CASSTRSTNEKLFF
TRBV19	TRBJ2-1	TRBD2	CASSREGPGTYNEQFF
TRBV18	TRBJ2-5	.	CASSPGQLQETQYF
TRBV15	TRBJ2-3	.	CATSRGLADTQYF
TRBV5-1	TRBJ2-3	TRBD1	CASSPTTGGRDTQYF
TRBV6-1	TRBJ1-2	.	CASRKEGNSGYTF
TRBV7-7	TRBJ2-2	TRBD1	CASSLGQGLINTGELFF
TRBV30	TRBJ1-3	.	CAWTQDTSGNTIYF
TRBV5-4	.	TRBD2	CASSTPGLAYSYEQYF